The 14 T cell receptor beta chains reported below all come from one sample, sequenced in a study of blood T cell repertoires in COVID-19. This table comes from immunoSEQ multiplex PCR, and its TCRdb copy is limited to in-frame clones, with some not included. The sample yields approximately 180,000 clones, around 80% seen once. Sequenced input: peripheral blood. The receptor set was obtained from a woman aged 40 to 55 with COVID-19, enrolled during active disease.

The chain carries TRBV6-5 and TRBJ2-7; 8 bases match TRBD1. Per the germline V gene, CDR1 is MNHEY and CDR2 is SVGAGI. This CDR3 has 13 residues. V dropped 10 bases and J dropped 3; count of bases not matched to a gene: 8. Here the CDR3 DNA reads TGTGCCACCACAGGGGGGATCCTCTACGAGCAGTACTTC. Its protein product is CATTGGILYEQYF.

The V call is TRBV11-2, the J call TRBJ1-1, with TRBD1 identical over 7 bases. The V gene's germline CDR1 is SGHAT and CDR2 FQNNGV. This CDR3 is built from 15 residues. V lost 0 bases, J lost 0 bases, and 1 base stayed unmatched. This CDR3 is CASSLEGGLNTEAFF. The DNA of the CDR3 is TGTGCCAGCAGCTTAGAAGGGGGCCTGAACACTGAAGCTTTCTTT.

This chain uses TRBV9 with TRBJ2-7; perhaps TRBD2 as D (6 bases). The CDR3 is 15 amino acids. Germline CDR1 is SGDLS and CDR2 is YYNGEE. V lost 2 bases to trimming and J lost 4 bases, with 16 bases between them. CDR3 coding DNA: TGTGCCAGCAGCGTGTATTGGGGGACTCAATACGAGCAGTACTTC. It translates to CASSVYWGTQYEQYF.

The chain recombines TRBV2 with TRBJ1-1; 8 nucleotides line up with TRBD1. This CDR3 has 17 amino acids. The germline CDR1 and CDR2 sequences are SNHLY and FYNNEI. The trim removed 7 bases at V and 0 bases at J, leaving 13 bases unmatched. The CDR3 loop is CASKRQGLSRMNTEAFF. Written as DNA, the CDR3 is TGTGCCAGCAAGAGACAGGGGTTATCGAGAATGAACACTGAAGCTTTCTTT.

V usage is TRBV5-1 and J usage is TRBJ2-1; 12 nucleotides match TRBD2. V shed 4 bases, J shed 0 bases, and the junction held 2 bases outside the gene matches. Germline V lookup: CDR1 SGHRS, CDR2 YFSETQ. This CDR3 is built from 16 residues. CDR3 residues: CASSQGLAGSYNEQFF. In nucleotides, the CDR3 is TGCGCCAGCAGCCAGGGACTAGCGGGCTCCTACAATGAGCAGTTCTTC.

The CDR3 DNA reads TGCGCCAGCAGCTTGGGACAGAGCTCCTACGAGCAGTACTTC. Translating gives CASSLGQSSYEQYF. The chain joins TRBV5-1 to TRBJ2-7, with TRBD1 as a possible D gene (5 bases). CDR3 length: 14 amino acids. In germline, CDR1 is SGHRS, CDR2 YFSETQ. V dropped 0 bases and J dropped 0 bases, with 7 bases sitting between them.

The genes are TRBV10-1 and TRBJ1-2; 7 bases map to TRBD1. The CDR3 is 13 amino acids. The germline V gene has CDR1 WNHNN and CDR2 SYGVQD (reference sequence). The V segment lost 6 bases and the J segment 3 bases; nucleotides outside the gene matches: 4. The CDR3 protein is CASSSTGDYGYTF. In DNA form, the CDR3 reads TGCGCCAGCAGCTCAACAGGGGACTATGGCTACACCTTC.

The chain has TRBV2 and TRBJ1-5; D gene ambiguous. Per germline, CDR1 SNHLY and CDR2 FYNNEI. The V gene lost 6 bases and the J gene lost 2 bases, with 8 bases spanning the gap. The CDR3 consists of 13 residues. The CDR3: CASRPGGNQPQHF. The CDR3 DNA is TGTGCCAGCAGACCGGGAGGCAATCAGCCCCAGCATTTT.

V and J are TRBV27 and TRBJ2-2; weak D call: TRBD1 (6 bases). The CDR3 contains 18 residues. Germline V gives CDR1 MNHEY, CDR2 SMNVEV (reference sequence). The V and J ends lost 6 bases and 0 bases respectively, with 20 bases between them. This CDR3 reads CASRSYLRDKPNTGELFF. The DNA for the CDR3 is TGTGCCAGCAGATCATACCTACGGGACAAACCGAACACCGGGGAGCTGTTTTTT.

V usage is TRBV19 and J usage is TRBJ1-1; 9 bases line up with TRBD1. V was pared by 11 bases and J by 12 bases, with 16 bases of the junction left unmatched. Germline CDR1 LNHDA, CDR2 SQIVND (reference sequence). The CDR3 is 13 residues long. CDR3 loop: CAGVNAAGTGTFF. The CDR3 DNA reads TGTGCCGGGGTAAACGCCGCCGGGACAGGGACTTTCTTT. Looking up the rest from reference TRBV19 and TRBJ1-1 gives the full variable domain: DGGITQSPKYLFRKEGQNVTLSCEQNLNHDAMYWYRQDPGQGLRLIYYSQIVNDFQKGDIAEGYSVSREKKESFPLTVTSAQKNPTAFYLCAGVNAAGTGTFFGQGTRLTVV.

The chain employs TRBV20-1 and TRBJ2-3; D perhaps matches TRBD1 (6 bases). Trimming cost V 3 bases and J 6 bases, with 13 bases left between them. The CDR3 runs 13 residues. Germline V gives CDR1 DFQATT, CDR2 SNEGSKA (reference sequence). The chain's CDR3 is CSASGPGVDTQYF. The CDR3 DNA follows: TGCAGTGCTAGTGGGCCAGGGGTCGATACGCAGTATTTT.

The J gene is TRBJ2-2, the V gene TRBV9; TRBD2 agrees at 11 bases. CDR1 and CDR2 (germline): SGDLS, YYNGEE. CDR3 size: 14 residues. The junction had 0 bases not matched to a gene; V was cut back by 5 bases and J by 3 bases. For the CDR3, the DNA is TGTGCCAGCAGGGGACTAGCGGACACCGGGGAGCTGTTTTTT. It codes for CASRGLADTGELFF.

This clone was seen only once. The CDR3: CSASTSSGNTIYF. DNA for the CDR3: TGCAGTGCTAGTACATCCTCTGGAAACACCATATATTTT. The V call is TRBV20-1, the J call TRBJ1-3; D is ambiguous. The CDR3 is 13 amino acids. Germline V gene lookup returns CDR1 DFQATT and CDR2 SNEGSKA (reference sequence). The germline V and J ends were trimmed by 3 bases and 0 bases, with 6 bases remaining between them.

The chain links TRBV28 to TRBJ1-1, with 7 bases aligning to TRBD1. Germline V gene data show CDR1 as MDHEN and CDR2 as SYDVKM. The V gene end was trimmed by 6 bases and the J gene end by 3 bases; junction bases not matched to a gene: 7. CDR3 length: 14 residues. This CDR3 is CASRFYRGDTEAFF. Written as DNA, the CDR3 is TGTGCCAGCAGGTTTTACAGGGGAGACACTGAAGCTTTCTTT.